The sequence of this T cell receptor beta chain was determined in a study of blood T cell repertoires in COVID-19. With respect to this clone: Its ends do not fully match the called genes, so a read error is possible.

CDR3 length equals 15 residues. Germline V CDR1 and CDR2: SSHAT, FNYEAQ (reference sequence). Data came from immunoSEQ multiplex PCR; TCRdb stores just in-frame clones and leaves some out. The sample has about 380,000 clones, around 87% seen once. Sequencing was carried out using PBMCs or T cells enriched from blood (not recorded which). This clonotype originated in a man aged 25-45 years who had recovered from COVID-19. The rearrangement links TRBV7-7 to TRBJ2-2; D may match TRBD1 or TRBD2 (5 bases each). The DNA of the CDR3 is TGTGCTAGCAGCTTAGCGCTGGACACTGGGGGGGAGCTGTTTTTT. Encoded protein: CASSLALDTGGELFF.